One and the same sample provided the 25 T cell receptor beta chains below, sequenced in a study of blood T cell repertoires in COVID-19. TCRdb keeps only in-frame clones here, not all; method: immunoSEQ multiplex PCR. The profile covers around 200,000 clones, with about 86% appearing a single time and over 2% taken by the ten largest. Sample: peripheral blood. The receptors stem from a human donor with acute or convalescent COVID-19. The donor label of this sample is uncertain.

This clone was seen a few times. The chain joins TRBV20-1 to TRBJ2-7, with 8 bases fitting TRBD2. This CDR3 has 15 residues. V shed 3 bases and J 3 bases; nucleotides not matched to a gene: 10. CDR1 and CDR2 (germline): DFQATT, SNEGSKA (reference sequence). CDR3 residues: CSASPRGSGDYEQYF. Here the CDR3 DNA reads TGCAGTGCTAGTCCCCGGGGTAGCGGGGACTACGAGCAGTACTTC.

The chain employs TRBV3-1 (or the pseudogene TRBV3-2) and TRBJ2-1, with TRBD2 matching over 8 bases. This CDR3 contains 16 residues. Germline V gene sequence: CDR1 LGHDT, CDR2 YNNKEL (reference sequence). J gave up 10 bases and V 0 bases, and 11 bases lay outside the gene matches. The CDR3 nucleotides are TGTGCCAGCAGCCAAGATGAGGCGCGGGGGGACGGGGAGCAGTTCTTC. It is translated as CASSQDEARGDGEQFF.

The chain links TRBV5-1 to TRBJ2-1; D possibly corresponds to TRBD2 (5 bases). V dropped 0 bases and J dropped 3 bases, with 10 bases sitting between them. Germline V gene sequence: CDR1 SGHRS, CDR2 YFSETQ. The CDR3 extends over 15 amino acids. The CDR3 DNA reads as TGCGCCAGCAGCTTGGCGCCCGGGGTCTACAATGAGCAGTTCTTC. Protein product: CASSLAPGVYNEQFF.

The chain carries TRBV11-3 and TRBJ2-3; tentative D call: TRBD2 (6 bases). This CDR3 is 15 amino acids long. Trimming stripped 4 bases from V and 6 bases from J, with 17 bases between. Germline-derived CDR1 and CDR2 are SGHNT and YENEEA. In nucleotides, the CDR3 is TGTGCCAGCAGCTCAGCTAGCGCGCCCTGGGATACGCAGTATTTT. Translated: CASSSASAPWDTQYF.

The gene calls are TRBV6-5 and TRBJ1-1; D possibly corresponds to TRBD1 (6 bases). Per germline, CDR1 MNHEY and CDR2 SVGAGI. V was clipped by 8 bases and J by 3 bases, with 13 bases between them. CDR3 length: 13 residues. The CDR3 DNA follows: TGTGCCAGCCTTGGGGGCCGGTACACTGAAGCTTTCTTT. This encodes CASLGGRYTEAFF.

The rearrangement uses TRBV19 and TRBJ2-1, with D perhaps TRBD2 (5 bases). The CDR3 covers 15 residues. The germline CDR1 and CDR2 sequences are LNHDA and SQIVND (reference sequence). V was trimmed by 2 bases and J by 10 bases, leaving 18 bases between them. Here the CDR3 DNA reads TGTGCCAGTAGTATATCTAGTCGAGGGTTCAGGGAGCAGTTCTTC. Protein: CASSISSRGFREQFF.

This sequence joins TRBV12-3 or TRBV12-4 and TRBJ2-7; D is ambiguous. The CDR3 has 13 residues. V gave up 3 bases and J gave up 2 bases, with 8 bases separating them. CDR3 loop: CASSFAGTYEQYF. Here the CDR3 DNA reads TGTGCCAGCAGTTTCGCCGGTACCTACGAGCAGTACTTC.

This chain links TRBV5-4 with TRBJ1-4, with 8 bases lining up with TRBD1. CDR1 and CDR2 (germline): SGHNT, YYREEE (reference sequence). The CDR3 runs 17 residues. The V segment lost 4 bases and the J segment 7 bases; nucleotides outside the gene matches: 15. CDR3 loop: CASSRPQPTGASEKLFF. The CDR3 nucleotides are TGTGCCAGCAGCCGCCCTCAACCGACAGGGGCGAGTGAAAAACTGTTTTTT.

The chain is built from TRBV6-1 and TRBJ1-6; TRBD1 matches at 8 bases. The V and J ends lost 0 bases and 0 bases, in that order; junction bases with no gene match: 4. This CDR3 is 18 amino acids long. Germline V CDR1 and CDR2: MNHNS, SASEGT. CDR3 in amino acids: CASSEAWTGTSYNSPLHF. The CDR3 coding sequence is TGTGCCAGCAGTGAAGCGTGGACAGGGACCTCCTATAATTCACCCCTCCACTTT.

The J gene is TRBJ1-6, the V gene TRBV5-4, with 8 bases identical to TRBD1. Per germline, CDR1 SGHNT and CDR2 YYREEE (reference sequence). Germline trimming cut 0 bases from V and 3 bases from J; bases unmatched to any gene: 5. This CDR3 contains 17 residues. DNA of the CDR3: TGTGCCAGCAGCTTGGCGGGAGGACAGGGCTATAATTCACCCCTCCACTTT. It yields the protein CASSLAGGQGYNSPLHF.

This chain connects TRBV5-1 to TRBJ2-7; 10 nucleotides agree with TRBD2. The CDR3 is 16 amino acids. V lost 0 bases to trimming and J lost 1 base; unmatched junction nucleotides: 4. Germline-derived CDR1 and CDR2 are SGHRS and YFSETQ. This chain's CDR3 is CASSLGTSGISYEQYF. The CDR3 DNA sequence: TGCGCCAGCAGCTTGGGAACTAGCGGGATTTCCTACGAGCAGTACTTC.

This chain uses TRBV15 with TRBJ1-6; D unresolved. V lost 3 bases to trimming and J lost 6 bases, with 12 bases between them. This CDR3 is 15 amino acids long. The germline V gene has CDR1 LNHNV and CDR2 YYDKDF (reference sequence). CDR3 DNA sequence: TGTGCCACCAGCAGGGGTCTCGAGGGTAATTCACCCCTCCACTTT. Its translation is CATSRGLEGNSPLHF.

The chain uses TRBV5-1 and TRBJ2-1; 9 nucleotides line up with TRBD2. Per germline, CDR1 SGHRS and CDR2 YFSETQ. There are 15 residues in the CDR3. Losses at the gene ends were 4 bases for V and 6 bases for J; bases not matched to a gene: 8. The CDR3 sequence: CASSIVAGVGNEQFF. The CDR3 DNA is TGCGCCAGCAGCATCGTAGCGGGAGTTGGCAATGAGCAGTTCTTC.

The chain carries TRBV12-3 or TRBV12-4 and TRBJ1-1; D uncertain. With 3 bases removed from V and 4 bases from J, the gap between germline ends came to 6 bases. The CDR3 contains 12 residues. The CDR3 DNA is TGTGCCAGCAGTTTTTACGGCACTGAAGCTTTCTTT. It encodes CASSFYGTEAFF.

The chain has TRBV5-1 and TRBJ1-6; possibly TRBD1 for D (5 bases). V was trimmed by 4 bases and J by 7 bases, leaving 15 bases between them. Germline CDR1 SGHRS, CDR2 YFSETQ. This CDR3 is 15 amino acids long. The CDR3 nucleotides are TGCGCCAGCAGCACGGTTCAGGGTAGCAATTCACCCCTCCACTTT. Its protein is CASSTVQGSNSPLHF.

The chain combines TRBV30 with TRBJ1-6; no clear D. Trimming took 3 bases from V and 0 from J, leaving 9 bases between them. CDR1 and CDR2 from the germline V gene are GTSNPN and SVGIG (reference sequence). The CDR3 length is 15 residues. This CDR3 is CAWRGDSSYNSPLHF. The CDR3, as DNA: TGTGCCTGGAGGGGCGATAGCTCCTATAATTCACCCCTCCACTTT.

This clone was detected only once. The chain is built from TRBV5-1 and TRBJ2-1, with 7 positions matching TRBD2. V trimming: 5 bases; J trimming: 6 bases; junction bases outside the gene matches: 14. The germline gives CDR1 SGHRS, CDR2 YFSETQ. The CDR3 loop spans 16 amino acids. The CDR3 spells CASSRVPSGHPNEQFF. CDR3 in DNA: TGCGCCAGCAGTAGAGTTCCTAGCGGCCACCCCAATGAGCAGTTCTTC.

For the CDR3, the DNA is TGTGCCAGCTCACCCTTTTTGACTAGCGGGGGGTCGTACCAAGAGACCCAGTACTTC. This encodes CASSPFLTSGGSYQETQYF. The rearrangement uses TRBV18 and TRBJ2-5, with 13 bases fitting TRBD2. After removal of 3 bases from V and 0 bases from J, the junction contained 10 bases not matched to a gene. The germline gives CDR1 KGHSH, CDR2 LQKENI. The CDR3 consists of 19 residues.

The chain's CDR3 is CASSPKESYEQYF. The DNA for the CDR3 is TGTGCCAGCTCACCGAAGGAGTCCTACGAGCAGTACTTC. This chain uses TRBV18 with TRBJ2-7, with D uncertain. Per the germline V gene, CDR1 is KGHSH and CDR2 is LQKENI. V lost 3 bases and J lost 1, with 7 bases in between. The CDR3 spans 13 residues.

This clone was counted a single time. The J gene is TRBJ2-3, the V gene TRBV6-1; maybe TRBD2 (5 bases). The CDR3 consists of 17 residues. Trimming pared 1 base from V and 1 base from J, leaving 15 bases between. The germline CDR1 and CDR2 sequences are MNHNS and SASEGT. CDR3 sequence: CASSEVLRVGGTDTQYF. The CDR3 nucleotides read TGTGCCAGCAGTGAAGTTTTGAGGGTCGGGGGCACAGATACGCAGTATTTT.

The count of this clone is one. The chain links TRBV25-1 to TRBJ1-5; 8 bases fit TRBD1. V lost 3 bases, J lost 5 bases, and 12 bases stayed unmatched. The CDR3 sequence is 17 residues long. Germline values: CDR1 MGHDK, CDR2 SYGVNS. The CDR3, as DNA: TGTGCCAGCAGTGATTTCACGACAGGGGCCGACGATCAGCCCCAGCATTTT. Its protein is CASSDFTTGADDQPQHF.

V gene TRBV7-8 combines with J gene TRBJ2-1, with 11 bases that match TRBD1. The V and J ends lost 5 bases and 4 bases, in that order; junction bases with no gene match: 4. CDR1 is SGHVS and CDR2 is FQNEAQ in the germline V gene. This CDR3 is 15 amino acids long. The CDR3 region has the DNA TGTGCCAGCAGCCGAGGGACAGGGGGATACAATGAGCAGTTCTTC. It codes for CASSRGTGGYNEQFF. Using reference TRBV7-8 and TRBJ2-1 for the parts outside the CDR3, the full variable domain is GAGVSQSPRYKVAKRGQDVALRCDPISGHVSLFWYQQALGQGPEFLTYFQNEAQLDKSGLPSDRFFAERPEGSVSTLKIQRTQQEDSAVYLCASSRGTGGYNEQFFGPGTRLTVL.

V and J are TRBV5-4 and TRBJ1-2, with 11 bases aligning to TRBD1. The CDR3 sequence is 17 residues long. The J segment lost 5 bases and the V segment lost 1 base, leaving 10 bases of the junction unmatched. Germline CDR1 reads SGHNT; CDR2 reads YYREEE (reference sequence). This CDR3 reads CASSLPGGGTGGYGYTF. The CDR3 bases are TGTGCCAGCAGCTTGCCTGGGGGAGGGACAGGGGGATATGGCTACACCTTC.

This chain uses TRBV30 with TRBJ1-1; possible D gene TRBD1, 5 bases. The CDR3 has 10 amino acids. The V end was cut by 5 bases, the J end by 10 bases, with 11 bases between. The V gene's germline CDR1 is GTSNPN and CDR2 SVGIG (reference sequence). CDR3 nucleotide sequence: TGTGCCTGGCAGCGGGGGGTAGCTTTCTTT. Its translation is CAWQRGVAFF.

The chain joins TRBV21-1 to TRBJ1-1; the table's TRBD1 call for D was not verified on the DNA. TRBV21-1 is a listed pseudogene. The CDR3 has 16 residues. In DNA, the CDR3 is TGTGCCAGCAGCAAACGACAGGGGCCGGACCTCACTGAAGCTTTCTTT. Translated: CASSKRQGPDLTEAFF.